This is a list of T cell receptor beta chains from one sample in a study of blood T cell repertoires in COVID-19. Clones were read by immunoSEQ multiplex PCR, and TCRdb kept only the in-frame ones, dropping some. The repertoire includes about 360,000 clones, around 87% of them detected once, and less than 3.5% sits in the top ten. The specimen was peripheral blood. The source is a human donor in a cohort sampled during active COVID-19. Each CDR3 is given with its conserved first and last residue. D genes are given only for firm matches. Some rows mark clone size as missing; the rest say once, few, many or name a class of expanded clone.

15 | TRBJ2-7 | NA | TRBD1 | TRBV9 | TGTGCCAGCAGCGTAGGACAGGGGGCCTACTACGAGCAGTACTTC | CASSVGQGAYYEQYF
17 | TRBJ1-2 | NA | NA | TRBV9 | TGTGCCAGCAGCGTAGGAGGAAATTTTGGACAAAACTATGGCTACACCTTC | CASSVGGNFGQNYGYTF
13 | TRBJ1-1 | few | NA | TRBV12-3/TRBV12-4 | TGTGCCAGCAGTCTCCCAGGGGAGAGAAAAGCTTTCTTT | CASSLPGERKAFF
13 | TRBJ1-4 | NA | TRBD1 | TRBV20-1 | TGCAGTGCTAGTCCTGACAGGGGAGAAAAACTGTTTTTT | CSASPDRGEKLFF
16 | TRBJ2-7 | few | NA | TRBV21-1 | TGTGCCAGCAGCAATAAGAGCGGGGTCTCTAGCGTCGAGCAGTACTTC | CASSNKSGVSSVEQYF
12 | TRBJ2-7 | once | NA | TRBV11-2 | TGTGCCAGCAGCTTATCAGTCTACGAGCAGTACTTC | CASSLSVYEQYF
16 | TRBJ2-2 | NA | TRBD1 | TRBV24-1 | TGTGCCACCAGTGATCTGAGACAGGGTAACACCGGGGAGCTGTTTTTT | CATSDLRQGNTGELFF
20 | TRBJ2-6 | NA | TRBD2 | TRBV19 | TGTGCCAGTAGTACAGGCCTTTGGGGCGGGGGAAAATCTGGGGCCAACGTCCTGACTTTC | CASSTGLWGGGKSGANVLTF
13 | TRBJ1-2 | NA | NA | TRBV11-2 | TGTGCCAGCAGCTTAGCAGGGAACTATGGCTACACCTTC | CASSLAGNYGYTF
16 | TRBJ2-7 | NA | TRBD2 | TRBV7-6 | TGTGCCAGCAGCCTGGGACTAGCGGGAGTCAACTACGAGCAGTACTTC | CASSLGLAGVNYEQYF